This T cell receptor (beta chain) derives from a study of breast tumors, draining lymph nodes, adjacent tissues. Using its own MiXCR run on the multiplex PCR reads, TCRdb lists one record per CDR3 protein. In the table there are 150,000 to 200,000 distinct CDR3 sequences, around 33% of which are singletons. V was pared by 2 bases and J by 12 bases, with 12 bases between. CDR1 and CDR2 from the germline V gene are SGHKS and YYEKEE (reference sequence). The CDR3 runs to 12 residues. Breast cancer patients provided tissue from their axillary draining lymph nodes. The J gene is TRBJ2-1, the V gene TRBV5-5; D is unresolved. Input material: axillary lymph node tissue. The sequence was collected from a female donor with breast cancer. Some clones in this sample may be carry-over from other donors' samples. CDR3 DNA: TGTGCCAGCAGCTTAGCGCGAGATACGCAGTTCTTC. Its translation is CASSLARDTQFF.